The source of this T cell receptor (beta chain) is a study of cytomegalovirus exposure and HLA in healthy donors. Study outcomes and limitations: High sensitivity and specificity were reportedly achieved when the classifier diagnosed cytomegalovirus status. Other equally common chains were less clonally expanded than HLA-associated TCR beta chains, a later analysis showed. In a later analysis, DRB1 alleles had the most associated TCRs; HLA-C alleles the fewest.

CDR1 and CDR2 (germline): MNHEY, SMNVEV (reference sequence). Trimming pared 4 bases from V and 4 bases from J, leaving 10 bases between. This CDR3 comprises 13 residues. Details on this clone: Its antigen is not identified.

In the PCR, 60 Vbeta and 13 Jbeta primers were used. Profiled with immunoSEQ multiplex PCR; TCRdb holds only in-frame clones, not every one. Here the sample spans around 180,000 clones, 80% being singletons. The TCR was taken from a man between 25 and 39 years old in good health and CMV-seropositive. Sequencing was done on a sample of PBMCs. The chain uses TRBV27 and TRBJ2-5; weak D call: TRBD2 (6 bases). The DNA of the CDR3 is TGTGCCAGCAGTTCTACTAGCAGAGAGACCCAGTACTTC. It yields the protein CASSSTSRETQYF.